The source of this T cell receptor beta chain is a study of CD8 T cells in Susac syndrome. Study findings and constraints: The relatively small number of individuals in the TCR sequencing and HLA analysis was acknowledged by the study.

With regard to this clonotype: Its antigen is as yet unknown.

The RNA input was about 0.45 to 1 ug, and it was reverse transcribed with random hexamers. By means of immunoSEQ multiplex PCR, TCR beta CDR3 spanning 54 Vbeta and 13 Jbeta underwent amplification. TCRdb re-derived calls from the immunoSEQ multiplex PCR reads in MiXCR, one entry per CDR3 protein. The sample has about 90,000 distinct CDR3 sequences, approximately 92% seen once. The authors sequenced TCR beta from blood CD8+ and CD4+ T cells. This TCR was recovered from a human donor in good health. Material: CD8+ T cells from PBMCs.

The CDR3 is CAYKEGEGPDTQYF. In DNA form, the CDR3 reads TGTGCCTACAAGGAAGGGGAAGGCCCAGATACGCAGTATTTT. The rearrangement joins TRBV30 to TRBJ2-3; a weak D match, TRBD1 (5 bases). Per the germline V gene, CDR1 is GTSNPN and CDR2 is SVGIG (reference sequence). With 7 bases removed from V and 4 bases from J, the gap between germline ends came to 18 bases. There are 14 residues in the CDR3.